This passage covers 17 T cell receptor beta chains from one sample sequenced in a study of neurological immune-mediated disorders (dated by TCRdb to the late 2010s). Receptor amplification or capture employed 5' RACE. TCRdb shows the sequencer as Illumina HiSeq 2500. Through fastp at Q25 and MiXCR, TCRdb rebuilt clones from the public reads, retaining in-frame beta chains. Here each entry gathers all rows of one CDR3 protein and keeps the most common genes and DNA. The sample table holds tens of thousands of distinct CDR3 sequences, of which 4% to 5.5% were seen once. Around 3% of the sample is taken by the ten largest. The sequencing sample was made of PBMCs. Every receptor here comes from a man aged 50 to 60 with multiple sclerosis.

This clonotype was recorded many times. CDR3 DNA: TGCGCCAGTAGTCGGGGGGGGACTGAAGCTTTCTTT. Amino acid sequence: CASSRGGTEAFF. The gene calls are TRBV5-1 and TRBJ1-1; weak D call: TRBD1 (5 bases). Germline CDR1 reads SGHRS; CDR2 reads YFSETQ. The CDR3 runs to 12 residues. Trimming took 8 bases from V and 5 from J, leaving 13 bases between them. The whole variable domain, filled in from reference TRBV5-1 and TRBJ1-1, reads KAGVTQTPRYLIKTRGQQVTLSCSPISGHRSVSWYQQTPGQGLQFLFEYFSETQRNKGNFPGRFSGRQFSNSRSEMNVSTLELGDSALYLCASSRGGTEAFFGQGTRLTVV.

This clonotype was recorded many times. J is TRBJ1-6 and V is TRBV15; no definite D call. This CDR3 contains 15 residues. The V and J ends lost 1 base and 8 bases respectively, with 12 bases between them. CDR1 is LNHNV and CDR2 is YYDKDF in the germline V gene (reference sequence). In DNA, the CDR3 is TGTGCCACCAGCAGAGGAAGAGCGGCGGATTCACCCCTCCACTTT. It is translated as CATSRGRAADSPLHF.

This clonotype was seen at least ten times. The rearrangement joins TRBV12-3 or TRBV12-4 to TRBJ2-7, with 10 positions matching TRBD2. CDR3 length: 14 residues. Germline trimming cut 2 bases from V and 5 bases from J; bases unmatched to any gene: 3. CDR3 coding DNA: TGTGCCAGCAGTTTAAGGCTAGCGGGGGACGAGCAGTACTTC. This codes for CASSLRLAGDEQYF.

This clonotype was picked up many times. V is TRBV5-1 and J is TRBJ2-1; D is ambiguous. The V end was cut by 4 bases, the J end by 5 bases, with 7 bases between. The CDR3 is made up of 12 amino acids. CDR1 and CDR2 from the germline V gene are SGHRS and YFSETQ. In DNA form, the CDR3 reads TGCGCCAGCAGCCTGAATGACAATGAGCAGTTCTTC. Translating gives CASSLNDNEQFF.

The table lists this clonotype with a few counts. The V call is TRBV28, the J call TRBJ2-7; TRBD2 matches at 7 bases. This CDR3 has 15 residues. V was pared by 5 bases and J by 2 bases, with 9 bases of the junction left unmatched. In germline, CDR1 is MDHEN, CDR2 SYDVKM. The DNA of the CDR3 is TGTGCCAGCAGTGGGGGGGGGAGCGGAGCCTACGAGCAGTACTTC. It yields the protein CASSGGGSGAYEQYF.

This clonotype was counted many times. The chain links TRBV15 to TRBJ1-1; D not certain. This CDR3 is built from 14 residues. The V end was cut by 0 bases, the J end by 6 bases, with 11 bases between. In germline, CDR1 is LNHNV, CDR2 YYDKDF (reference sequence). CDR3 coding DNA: TGTGCCACCAGCAGAGACGAATGGCTCTCTGAAGCTTTCTTT. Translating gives CATSRDEWLSEAFF.

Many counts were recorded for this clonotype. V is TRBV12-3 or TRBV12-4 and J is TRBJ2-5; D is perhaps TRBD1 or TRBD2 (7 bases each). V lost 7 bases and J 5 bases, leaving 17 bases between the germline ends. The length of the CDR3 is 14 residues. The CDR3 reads CASTGGAGRETQYF. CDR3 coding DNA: TGTGCCAGCACAGGGGGGGCGGGCCGGGAGACCCAGTACTTC.

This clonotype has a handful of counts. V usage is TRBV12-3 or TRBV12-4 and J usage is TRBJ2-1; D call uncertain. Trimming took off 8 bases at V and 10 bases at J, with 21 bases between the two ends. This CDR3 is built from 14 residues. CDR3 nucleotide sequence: TGTGCCAGCTCGAAGGCGGTCGTCGTTAACGAGCAGTTCTTC. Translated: CASSKAVVVNEQFF.

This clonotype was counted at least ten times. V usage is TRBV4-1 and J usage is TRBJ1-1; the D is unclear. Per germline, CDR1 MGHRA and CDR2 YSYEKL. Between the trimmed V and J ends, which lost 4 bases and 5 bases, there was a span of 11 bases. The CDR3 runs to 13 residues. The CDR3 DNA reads TGCGCCAGCAGCCCAAGCGGGGTGACTGAAGCTTTCTTT. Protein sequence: CASSPSGVTEAFF.

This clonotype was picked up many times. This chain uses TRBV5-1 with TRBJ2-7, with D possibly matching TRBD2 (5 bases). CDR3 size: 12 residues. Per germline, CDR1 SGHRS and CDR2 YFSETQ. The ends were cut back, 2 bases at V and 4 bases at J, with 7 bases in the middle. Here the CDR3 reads CASSFPGYEQYF. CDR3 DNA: TGCGCCAGCAGCTTTCCGGGGTACGAGCAGTACTTC. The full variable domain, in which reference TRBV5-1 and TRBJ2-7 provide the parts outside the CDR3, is KAGVTQTPRYLIKTRGQQVTLSCSPISGHRSVSWYQQTPGQGLQFLFEYFSETQRNKGNFPGRFSGRQFSNSRSEMNVSTLELGDSALYLCASSFPGYEQYFGPGTRLTVT.

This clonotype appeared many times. The CDR3 sequence: CSARLDGSRYTQYF. In nucleotides, the CDR3 is TGCAGTGCTAGGCTGGATGGTAGCAGGTATACGCAGTATTTT. The rearrangement uses TRBV20-1 and TRBJ2-3; D is unclear. The V end was cut by 3 bases, the J end by 7 bases, with 17 bases between. The V gene's germline CDR1 is DFQATT and CDR2 SNEGSKA (reference sequence). This CDR3 spans 14 amino acids.

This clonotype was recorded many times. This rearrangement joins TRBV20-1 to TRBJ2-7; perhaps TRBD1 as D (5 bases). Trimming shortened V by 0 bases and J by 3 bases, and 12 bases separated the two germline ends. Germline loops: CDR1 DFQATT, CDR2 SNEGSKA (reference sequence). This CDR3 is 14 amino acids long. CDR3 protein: CSARDGGRDYEQYF. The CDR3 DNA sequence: TGCAGTGCTAGAGATGGTGGCAGGGACTACGAGCAGTACTTC.

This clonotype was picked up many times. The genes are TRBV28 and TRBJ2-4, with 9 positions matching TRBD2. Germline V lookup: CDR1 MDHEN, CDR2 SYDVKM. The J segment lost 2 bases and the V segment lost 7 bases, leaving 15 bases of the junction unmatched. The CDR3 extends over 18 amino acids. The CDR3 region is CASTRGLREGLTKNIQYF. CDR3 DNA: TGTGCCAGCACCCGGGGCTTGCGGGAGGGCCTAACCAAAAACATTCAGTACTTC.

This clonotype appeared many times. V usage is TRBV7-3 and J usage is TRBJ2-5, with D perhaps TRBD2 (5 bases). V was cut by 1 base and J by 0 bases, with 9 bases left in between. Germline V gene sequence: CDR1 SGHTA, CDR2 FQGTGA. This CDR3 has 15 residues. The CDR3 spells CASSLSTGYQETQYF. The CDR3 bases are TGTGCCAGCAGCTTAAGTACGGGGTACCAAGAGACCCAGTACTTC.

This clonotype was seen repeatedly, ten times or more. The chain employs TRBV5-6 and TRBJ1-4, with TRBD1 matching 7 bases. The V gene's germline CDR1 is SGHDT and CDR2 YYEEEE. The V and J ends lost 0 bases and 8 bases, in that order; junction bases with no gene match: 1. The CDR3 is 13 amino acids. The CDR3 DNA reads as TGTGCCAGCAGCTTGGTACAGGGGGAAAAACTGTTTTTT. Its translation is CASSLVQGEKLFF.

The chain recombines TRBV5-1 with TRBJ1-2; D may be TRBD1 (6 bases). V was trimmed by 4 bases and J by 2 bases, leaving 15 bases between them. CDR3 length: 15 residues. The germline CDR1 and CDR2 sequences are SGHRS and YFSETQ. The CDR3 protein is CASSADTGTNYGYTF. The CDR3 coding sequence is TGCGCCAGCAGCGCGGATACCGGGACAAACTATGGCTACACCTTC.

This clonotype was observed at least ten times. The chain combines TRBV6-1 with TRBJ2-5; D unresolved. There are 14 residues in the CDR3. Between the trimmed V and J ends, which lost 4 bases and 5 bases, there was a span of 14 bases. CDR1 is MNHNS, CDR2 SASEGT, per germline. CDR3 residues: CASSVLLVGETQYF. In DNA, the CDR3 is TGTGCCAGCAGTGTGCTCCTAGTTGGGGAGACCCAGTACTTC.